This entry lists 20 T cell receptor beta chains sequenced from one sample in a study of blood T cell repertoires in COVID-19. Profiling relied on immunoSEQ multiplex PCR, and the TCRdb table lists in-frame clones only, not all of them. The sample records about 200,000 clones, just over 85% being singletons. Sequencing input: PBMCs or T cells enriched from blood (not recorded which). All receptors come from a woman aged 40 to 50 with acute COVID-19.

The rearrangement links TRBV15 to TRBJ1-1; perhaps TRBD1 as D (6 bases). This CDR3 spans 14 amino acids. Between the trimmed V and J ends, which lost 0 bases and 4 bases, there was a span of 9 bases. Germline CDR1 and CDR2: LNHNV and YYDKDF (reference sequence). The CDR3 region is CATSRDSQGTEAFF. The CDR3 DNA reads as TGTGCCACCAGCAGAGATTCACAGGGCACTGAAGCTTTCTTT.

The gene calls are TRBV3-1 (or the pseudogene TRBV3-2) and TRBJ2-2; TRBD2 matches at 7 bases. CDR3 length: 17 residues. CDR1 is LGHDT and CDR2 is YNNKEL in the germline V gene (reference sequence). V shed 4 bases and J 8 bases; nucleotides not matched to a gene: 16. CDR3 region: CASSPARGGGPGGELFF. The CDR3 bases are TGTGCCAGCAGCCCAGCTCGCGGGGGAGGACCGGGAGGGGAGCTGTTTTTT.

The rearrangement joins TRBV2 to TRBJ2-1; D is undetermined. The CDR3 extends over 14 amino acids. Germline CDR1 SNHLY, CDR2 FYNNEI. V was trimmed by 3 bases and J by 6 bases, leaving 12 bases between them. The CDR3 DNA follows: TGTGCCAGCAGTGAGGTTAGCACCCTCAATGAGCAGTTCTTC. It translates to CASSEVSTLNEQFF.

The chain uses TRBV14 and TRBJ1-2; 11 positions match TRBD1. J lost 0 bases, V lost 4 bases, and 7 bases had no gene match. Germline V gives CDR1 SGHDN, CDR2 FVKESK. The CDR3 covers 17 residues. The CDR3 here is CASSRRTGGMANYGYTF. The CDR3 DNA reads TGTGCCAGCAGCCGGAGGACAGGGGGCATGGCTAACTATGGCTACACCTTC.

Only one count was recorded for this clone. The chain has TRBV11-2 and TRBJ2-7; 9 positions match TRBD2. This CDR3 spans 17 amino acids. The germline V gene has CDR1 SGHAT and CDR2 FQNNGV. Trimming took 4 bases from V and 0 from J; bases not matched to a gene: 10. The CDR3 coding sequence is TGTGCCAGCAGCTCGCGGGGAGCGGGAGGCGTCTCCTACGAGCAGTACTTC. As protein: CASSSRGAGGVSYEQYF.

This clone was counted once. This sequence joins TRBV30 and TRBJ2-7, with D tentatively TRBD2 (6 bases). The germline V gene has CDR1 GTSNPN and CDR2 SVGIG (reference sequence). This CDR3 is 13 amino acids long. Trimming took off 4 bases at V and 6 bases at J, with 16 bases between the two ends. The CDR3 reads CAWIRASVGEQYF. The CDR3 DNA reads as TGTGCCTGGATTAGGGCTAGCGTTGGCGAGCAGTACTTC.

The chain is built from TRBV30 and TRBJ1-1; D is ambiguous. V was shortened by 0 bases and J by 11 bases, with 10 bases between the two germline ends. Germline CDR1 and CDR2: GTSNPN and SVGIG (reference sequence). CDR3 size: 11 residues. CDR3 amino acids: CAWSVGGGAFF. Written as DNA, the CDR3 is TGTGCCTGGAGTGTAGGTGGCGGGGCTTTCTTT.

This clone was found once. V is TRBV28 and J is TRBJ2-2; 7 bases map to TRBD2. The germline CDR1 and CDR2 sequences are MDHEN and SYDVKM. Losses at the gene ends were 6 bases for V and 5 bases for J; bases not matched to a gene: 9. This CDR3 region has 15 residues. The CDR3 nucleotides read TGTGCCAGCAGCCAAGCGGGACGGATAACCGGGGAGCTGTTTTTT. Its translation is CASSQAGRITGELFF.

The chain links TRBV28 to TRBJ2-7; 7 bases are a match to TRBD2. CDR1 is MDHEN and CDR2 is SYDVKM in the germline V gene. The ends lost 4 bases at V and 4 bases at J; junction bases unmatched: 10. The CDR3 loop spans 15 amino acids. CDR3 sequence (DNA): TGTGCCAGCAGTTCCGGGGCTAGCGGAGGGTACGAGCAGTACTTC. Translated, it gives CASSSGASGGYEQYF.

The chain carries TRBV29-1 and TRBJ2-7; D remains ambiguous. Germline V gene data show CDR1 as SQVTM and CDR2 as ANQGSEA. V shed 4 bases and J shed 4 bases, with 14 bases lying between them. The CDR3 spans 13 residues. As DNA, the CDR3 is TGCAGCGTTGGTGGCGGCAGAGAATACGAGCAGTACTTC. As protein: CSVGGGREYEQYF.

The J gene is TRBJ2-1, the V gene TRBV28, with TRBD1 identical over 9 bases. V shed 5 bases, J shed 7 bases, and the junction held 9 bases outside the gene matches. Germline-derived CDR1 and CDR2 are MDHEN and SYDVKM. This CDR3 contains 15 residues. The CDR3 nucleotides are TGTGCCAGCAGTCGTATGGGACAGGGTCGGAATGAGCAGTTCTTC. Its translation: CASSRMGQGRNEQFF.

The chain has TRBV28 and TRBJ1-2; TRBD1 agrees at 10 bases. V gave up 5 bases and J gave up 3 bases; unmatched junction bases: 6. The CDR3 length is 15 residues. The germline CDR1 and CDR2 sequences are MDHEN and SYDVKM. This chain's CDR3 is CASSPRTGGHYGYTF. The DNA of the CDR3 is TGTGCCAGCAGTCCCCGGACAGGGGGACACTATGGCTACACCTTC.

V usage is TRBV6-5 and J usage is TRBJ2-4, with a weak D call TRBD2 (6 bases). Germline assignment: CDR1 MNHEY and CDR2 SVGAGI. This CDR3 is 15 amino acids long. The germline V and J ends were trimmed by 5 bases and 4 bases, with 15 bases remaining between them. The CDR3 is CASSTAEGLKNIQYF. CDR3 coding DNA: TGTGCCAGCAGTACAGCGGAGGGGTTAAAAAACATTCAGTACTTC.

V gene TRBV6-1 combines with J gene TRBJ1-6, with 7 nucleotides matching TRBD1. Looked up from germline, CDR1 is MNHNS and CDR2 is SASEGT. The CDR3 covers 14 residues. The V gene end was trimmed by 1 base and the J gene end by 9 bases; junction bases not matched to a gene: 3. CDR3 bases: TGTGCCAGCAGTGAAGGACAGGGTTTTTCACCCCTCCACTTT. Protein: CASSEGQGFSPLHF.

The chain recombines TRBV5-6 with TRBJ2-2; possibly TRBD2 for D (6 bases). Trimming removed 4 bases from V and 4 bases from J, with 20 bases in between. This CDR3 has 17 amino acids. The germline V gene encodes CDR1 SGHDT and CDR2 YYEEEE. The DNA of the CDR3 is TGTGCCAGCAGCGCACCCCCCGGAGGGCGCGGCACCGGGGAGCTGTTTTTT. Translated, it gives CASSAPPGGRGTGELFF.

CDR3 protein: CASSLEGTGGSLNEQFF. CDR3 in DNA: TGTGCCAGCAGCTTAGAGGGAACAGGGGGCTCCTTAAATGAGCAGTTCTTC. The genes are TRBV7-8 and TRBJ2-1, with 9 bases that match TRBD1. The CDR3 is made up of 17 amino acids. V was pared by 1 base and J by 7 bases, with 11 bases of the junction left unmatched. The germline gives CDR1 SGHVS, CDR2 FQNEAQ.

The chain is built from TRBV30 and TRBJ1-6, with 9 bases identical to TRBD1. Germline V gives CDR1 GTSNPN, CDR2 SVGIG (reference sequence). The V and J ends lost 3 bases and 8 bases, in that order; junction bases with no gene match: 8. CDR3 length: 15 amino acids. As DNA, the CDR3 is TGTGCCTGGAGCCATAGGGGACAGGGACATTCACCCCTCCACTTT. Translating gives CAWSHRGQGHSPLHF.

The chain recombines TRBV27 with TRBJ2-7; D may be TRBD1 (6 bases). The CDR3 is 16 residues long. The germline gives CDR1 MNHEY, CDR2 SMNVEV (reference sequence). V lost 6 bases to trimming and J lost 3 bases, with 21 bases between them. The CDR3 DNA is TGTGCCAGCAGACTCCGGACAGCCACCGACTACTACGAGCAGTACTTC. It yields the protein CASRLRTATDYYEQYF.

CDR3 sequence reads: CASSLTSGTNYNEQFF. CDR3 DNA sequence: TGTGCCAGCAGTTTAACTAGCGGAACAAACTACAATGAGCAGTTCTTC. This chain connects TRBV27 to TRBJ2-1; 8 positions agree with TRBD2. Germline V CDR1 and CDR2: MNHEY, SMNVEV (reference sequence). With V trimmed by 2 bases and J by 3 bases, 6 bases remained unmatched. The CDR3 runs 16 residues.

The chain uses TRBV24-1 and TRBJ2-2; D gene ambiguous. Looked up from germline, CDR1 is KGHDR and CDR2 is SFDVKD. With 4 bases removed from V and 1 base from J, the gap between germline ends came to 6 bases. The CDR3 covers 14 residues. The CDR3 region is CATSEFGNTGELFF. For the CDR3, the DNA is TGTGCCACCAGTGAATTCGGGAACACCGGGGAGCTGTTTTTT.